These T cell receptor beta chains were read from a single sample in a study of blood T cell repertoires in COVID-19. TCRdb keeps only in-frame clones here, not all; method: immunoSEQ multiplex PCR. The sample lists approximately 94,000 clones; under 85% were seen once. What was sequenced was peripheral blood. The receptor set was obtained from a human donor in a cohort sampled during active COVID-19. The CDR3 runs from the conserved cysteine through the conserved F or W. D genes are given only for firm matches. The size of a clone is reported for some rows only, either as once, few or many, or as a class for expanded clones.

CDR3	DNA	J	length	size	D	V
CASSRTQGFHRGYTF	TGTGCCAGTAGTAGGACACAGGGTTTTCATCGTGGCTACACCTTC	TRBJ1-2	15	-	-	TRBV19
CASSELSNSYNEQFF	TGTGCCAGCAGTGAACTGTCTAACTCCTACAATGAGCAGTTCTTC	TRBJ2-1	15	-	-	TRBV6-1
CASSPRIDRISTDTQYF	TGTGCCAGCTCACCACGCATCGACAGGATTAGCACAGATACGCAGTATTTT	TRBJ2-3	17	-	-	TRBV18
CASRGSSYEQYF	TGCGCCAGCCGCGGCAGCTCCTACGAGCAGTACTTC	TRBJ2-7	12	-	-	TRBV5-1
CASSESTGVYGYTF	TGTGCCAGCAGTGAATCGACAGGGGTCTATGGCTACACCTTC	TRBJ1-2	14	-	TRBD1	TRBV6-1
CASSTWTSGNTGELFF	TGTGCCAGTAGTACATGGACTAGCGGGAACACCGGGGAGCTGTTTTTT	TRBJ2-2	16	once	TRBD2	TRBV19
CASSQASDTQYF	TGTGCCAGCAGCCAAGCTTCAGATACGCAGTATTTT	TRBJ2-3	12	-	-	TRBV3-1/TRBV3-2
CASSQGGGFSYEQYF	TGTGCCAGCAGCCAAGGAGGGGGCTTCTCCTACGAGCAGTACTTC	TRBJ2-7	15	-	TRBD1	TRBV3-1/TRBV3-2
CASSRSGEDGYTF	TGTGCCAGCTCACGCTCGGGGGAGGATGGCTACACCTTC	TRBJ1-2	13	-	-	TRBV18
CASSPKDSGGAYNEQFF	TGTGCCAGCTCACCTAAGGACAGCGGGGGGGCCTACAATGAGCAGTTCTTC	TRBJ2-1	17	-	TRBD2	TRBV18
CASSGSSGTGDYEQYF	TGCGCCAGCAGCGGTTCATCCGGGACAGGGGACTACGAGCAGTACTTC	TRBJ2-7	16	few	TRBD1	TRBV5-1
CASSLAGGQETQYF	TGTGCCAGCAGCTTAGCGGGGGGGCAAGAGACCCAGTACTTC	TRBJ2-5	14	-	TRBD2	TRBV5-4
CASSYSGTRPHEQYF	TGTGCCAGCAGTTACTCCGGGACAAGACCTCACGAGCAGTACTTC	TRBJ2-7	15	once	-	TRBV6-5
CASSLMGGLETQYF	TGTGCCAGCAGCTTGATGGGGGGGCTTGAGACCCAGTACTTC	TRBJ2-5	14	-	-	TRBV5-5
CASRTNPGGGGYTF	TGTGCCAGCAGAACCAACCCAGGGGGCGGCGGCTACACCTTC	TRBJ1-2	14	-	TRBD1	TRBV28
CASSHRVVKETQYF	TGTGCCAGCAGCCACCGGGTGGTTAAAGAGACCCAGTACTTC	TRBJ2-5	14	-	-	TRBV2
CASLWGRPNYGYTF	TGCGCCAGCCTCTGGGGCAGGCCTAACTATGGCTACACCTTC	TRBJ1-2	14	once	-	TRBV5-1
CASTKPGQGGWTQYF	TGTGCCAGCACCAAACCGGGACAGGGGGGATGGACGCAGTATTTT	TRBJ2-3	15	-	TRBD1	TRBV28
CASSHMQGQGHGYTF	TGTGCCAGCTCCCACATGCAAGGACAGGGCCACGGCTACACCTTC	TRBJ1-2	15	-	TRBD1	TRBV18
CASSPMTSGFGDTQYF	TGTGCCAGCAGCCCCATGACTAGCGGTTTTGGTGATACGCAGTATTTT	TRBJ2-3	16	-	TRBD2	TRBV11-2
CASRQGINQPQHF	TGTGCCAGCAGACAGGGGATCAATCAGCCCCAGCATTTT	TRBJ1-5	13	-	TRBD1	TRBV2
CASSIQSGRARETQYF	TGTGCCAGTAGTATTCAAAGCGGGAGGGCCAGGGAGACCCAGTACTTC	TRBJ2-5	16	once	TRBD2	TRBV19
CASSLLKTGNTEAFF	TGTGCCAGCTCACTTCTTAAAACAGGGAACACTGAAGCTTTCTTT	TRBJ1-1	15	once	-	TRBV18
CASSSGASSTDTQYF	TGCGCCAGCAGTAGCGGAGCTTCGAGCACAGATACGCAGTATTTT	TRBJ2-3	15	-	-	TRBV5-1
CASSPGLGTNEKLFF	TGTGCCAGCTCGCCTGGCCTTGGAACTAATGAAAAACTGTTTTTT	TRBJ1-4	15	-	-	TRBV18
CASSSGQGVTGELFF	TGTGCCAGCTCAAGCGGACAGGGGGTCACCGGGGAGCTGTTTTTT	TRBJ2-2	15	-	TRBD1	TRBV18
CASSEVSDTQYF	TGTGCCAGCAGTGAAGTATCAGATACGCAGTATTTT	TRBJ2-3	12	-	-	TRBV6-1